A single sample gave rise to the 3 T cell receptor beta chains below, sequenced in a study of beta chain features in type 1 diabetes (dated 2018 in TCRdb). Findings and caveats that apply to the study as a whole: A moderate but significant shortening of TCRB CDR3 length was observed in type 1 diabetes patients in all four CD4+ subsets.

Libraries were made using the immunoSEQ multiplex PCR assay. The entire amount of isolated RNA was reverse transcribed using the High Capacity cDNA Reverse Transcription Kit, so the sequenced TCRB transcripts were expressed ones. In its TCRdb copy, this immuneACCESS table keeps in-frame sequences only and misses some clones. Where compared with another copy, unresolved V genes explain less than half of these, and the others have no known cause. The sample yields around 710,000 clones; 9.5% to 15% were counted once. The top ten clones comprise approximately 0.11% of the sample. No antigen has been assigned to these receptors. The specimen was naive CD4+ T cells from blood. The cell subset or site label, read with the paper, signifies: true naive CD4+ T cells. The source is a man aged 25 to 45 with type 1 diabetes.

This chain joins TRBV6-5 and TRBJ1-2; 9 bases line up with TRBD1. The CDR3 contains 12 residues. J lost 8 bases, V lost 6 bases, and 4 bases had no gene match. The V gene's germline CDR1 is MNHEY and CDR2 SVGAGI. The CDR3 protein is CASRGTGTGYTF. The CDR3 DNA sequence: TGTGCCAGCAGGGGGACAGGGACCGGCTACACCTTC.

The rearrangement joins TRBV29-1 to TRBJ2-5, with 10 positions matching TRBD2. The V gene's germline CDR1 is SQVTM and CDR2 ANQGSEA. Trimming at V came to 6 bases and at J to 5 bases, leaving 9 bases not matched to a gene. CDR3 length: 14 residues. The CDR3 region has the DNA TGCAGCGTGGCCACTAGCGGGGAGGTTGAGACCCAGTACTTC. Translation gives CSVATSGEVETQYF.

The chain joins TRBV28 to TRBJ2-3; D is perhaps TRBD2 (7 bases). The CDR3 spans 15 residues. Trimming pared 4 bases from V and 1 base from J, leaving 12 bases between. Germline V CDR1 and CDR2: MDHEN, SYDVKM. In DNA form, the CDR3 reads TGTGCCAGCAGTTGGGAGGGGGTTGGCACAGATACGCAGTATTTT. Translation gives CASSWEGVGTDTQYF.